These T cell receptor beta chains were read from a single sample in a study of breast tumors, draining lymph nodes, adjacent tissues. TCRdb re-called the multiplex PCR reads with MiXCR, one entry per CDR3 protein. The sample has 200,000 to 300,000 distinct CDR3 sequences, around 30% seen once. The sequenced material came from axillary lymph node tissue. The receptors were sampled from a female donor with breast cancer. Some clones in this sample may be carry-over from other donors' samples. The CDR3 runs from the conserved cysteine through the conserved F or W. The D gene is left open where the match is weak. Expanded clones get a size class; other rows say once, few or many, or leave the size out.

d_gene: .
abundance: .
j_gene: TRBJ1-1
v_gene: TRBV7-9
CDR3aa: CASSAGGGTEAFF
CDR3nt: TGTGCCAGCAGCGCGGGGGGAGGCACTGAGGCTTTCTTT

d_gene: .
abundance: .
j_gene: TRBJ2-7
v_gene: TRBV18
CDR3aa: CASSPPNSPGYEQYF
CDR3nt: TGTGCCAGCTCACCACCGAATAGCCCGGGCTACGAGCAGTACTTC

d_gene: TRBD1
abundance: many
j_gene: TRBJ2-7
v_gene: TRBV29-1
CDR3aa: CSVREQGNDEQYF
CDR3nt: TGCAGCGTCAGAGAACAGGGGAATGACGAGCAGTACTTC

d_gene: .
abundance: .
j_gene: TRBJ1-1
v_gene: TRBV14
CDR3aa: CASSQSFSTANTEAFF
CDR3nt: TGTGCCAGCAGCCAATCCTTTTCGACGGCGAACACTGAAGCTTTCTTT

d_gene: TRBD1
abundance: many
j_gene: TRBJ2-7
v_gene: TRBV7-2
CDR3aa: CASRRDRGDYEQYF
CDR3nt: TGTGCCAGCAGGAGAGACAGGGGCGACTACGAGCAGTACTTC

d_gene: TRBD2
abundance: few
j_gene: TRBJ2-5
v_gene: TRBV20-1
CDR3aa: CSARGLAGGAVGETQYF
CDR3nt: TGCAGTGCTAGGGGGCTAGCGGGAGGGGCGGTTGGAGAGACCCAGTACTTC

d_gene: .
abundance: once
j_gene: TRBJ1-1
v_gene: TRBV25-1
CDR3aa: CASSLGGATEAFF
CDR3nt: TGTGCCAGCAGCCTAGGAGGGGCCACTGAAGCTTTCTTT

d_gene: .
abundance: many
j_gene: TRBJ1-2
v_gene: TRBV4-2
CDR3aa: CASSQEVGTYGYTF
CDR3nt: TGTGCCAGCAGCCAAGAGGTCGGAACATATGGCTACACCTTC

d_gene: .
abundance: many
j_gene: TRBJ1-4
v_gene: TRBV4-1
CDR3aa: CASSQGGYGEKLFF
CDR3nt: TGCGCCAGCAGCCAAGGAGGGTACGGTGAAAAACTGTTTTTT

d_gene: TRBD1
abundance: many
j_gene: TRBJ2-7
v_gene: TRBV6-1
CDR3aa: CASNGGQDGGYEQYF
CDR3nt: TGTGCCAGCAACGGAGGACAGGACGGAGGCTACGAGCAGTACTTC

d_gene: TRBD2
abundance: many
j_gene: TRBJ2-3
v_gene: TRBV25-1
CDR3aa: CASSWTSATDTQYF
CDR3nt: TGTGCCAGCAGTTGGACTAGCGCCACAGATACGCAGTATTTT

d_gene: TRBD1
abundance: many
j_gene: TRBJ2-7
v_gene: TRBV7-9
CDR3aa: CASSSMGQQPFEGEQYF
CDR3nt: TGTGCCAGCAGCTCCATGGGACAGCAACCTTTTGAGGGCGAGCAGTACTTC

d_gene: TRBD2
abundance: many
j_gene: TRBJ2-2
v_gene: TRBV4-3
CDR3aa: CASSQFGLAARGGELFF
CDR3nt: TGCGCCAGCAGCCAATTCGGACTAGCGGCCAGGGGGGGGGAGCTGTTTTTT

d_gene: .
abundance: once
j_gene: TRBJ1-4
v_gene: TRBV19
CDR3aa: CASSPVSGDHRFF
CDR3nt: TGTGCCAGTAGTCCCGTGAGCGGGGACCATCGGTTTTTT

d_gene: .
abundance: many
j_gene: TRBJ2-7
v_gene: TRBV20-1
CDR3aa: CSASRLAHEQYF
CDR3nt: TGCAGTGCTAGTCGGCTAGCACACGAGCAGTACTTC

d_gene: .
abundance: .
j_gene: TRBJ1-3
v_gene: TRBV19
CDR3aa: CASGGRANSGNTIYF
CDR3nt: TGTGCCAGTGGTGGAAGGGCTAACTCTGGAAACACCATATATTTT

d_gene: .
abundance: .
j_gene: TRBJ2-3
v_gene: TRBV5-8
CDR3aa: CASSPLPGRGTDTQYF
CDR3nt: TGTGCCAGCAGCCCCCTTCCGGGACGGGGCACAGATACGCAGTATTTT

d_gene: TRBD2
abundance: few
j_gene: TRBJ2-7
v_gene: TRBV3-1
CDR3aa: CASSLAGSGIIEQYF
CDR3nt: TGTGCCAGCAGCCTAGCGGGTAGCGGGATCATCGAGCAGTACTTC

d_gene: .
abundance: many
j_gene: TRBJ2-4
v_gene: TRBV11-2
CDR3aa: CASSAIAAGWDKNIQYF
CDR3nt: TGTGCCAGCAGCGCCATCGCGGCAGGGTGGGACAAAAACATTCAGTACTTC

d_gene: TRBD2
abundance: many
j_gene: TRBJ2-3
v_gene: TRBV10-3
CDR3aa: CAISPTSGSTDTQYF
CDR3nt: TGTGCCATCAGTCCGACTAGCGGGAGTACAGATACGCAGTATTTT

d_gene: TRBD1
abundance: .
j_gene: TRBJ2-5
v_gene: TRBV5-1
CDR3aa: CASSLSGTGGREAQYF
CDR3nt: TGCGCCAGCAGCTTGTCCGGGACAGGTGGCAGAGAGGCCCAGTACTTC

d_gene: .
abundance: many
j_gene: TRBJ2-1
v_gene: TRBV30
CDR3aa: CARSVGNEQFF
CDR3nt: TGTGCCCGATCGGTGGGTAATGAGCAGTTCTTC

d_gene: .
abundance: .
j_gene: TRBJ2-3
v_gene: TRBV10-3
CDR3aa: CAISQDLPDTQYF
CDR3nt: TGTGCCATCAGTCAGGACCTTCCAGATACGCAGTATTTT

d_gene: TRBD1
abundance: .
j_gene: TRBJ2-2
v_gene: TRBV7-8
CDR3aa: CASSFGQGSGELFF
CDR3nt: TGTGCCAGCAGCTTCGGACAGGGATCCGGGGAGCTGTTTTTT

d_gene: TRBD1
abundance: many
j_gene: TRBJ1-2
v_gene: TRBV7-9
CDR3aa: CASRRTGNDYGYTF
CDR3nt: TGTGCCAGCAGAAGGACAGGGAACGACTATGGCTACACCTTC

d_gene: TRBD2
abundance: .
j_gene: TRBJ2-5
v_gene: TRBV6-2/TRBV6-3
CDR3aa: CASSDGPAGGMGETQYF
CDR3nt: TGTGCCAGCAGTGACGGTCCAGCGGGAGGGATGGGAGAGACCCAGTACTTC

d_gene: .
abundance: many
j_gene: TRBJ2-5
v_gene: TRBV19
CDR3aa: CASTYGGPGQETQYF
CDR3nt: TGTGCCAGTACCTATGGCGGCCCAGGACAAGAGACCCAGTACTTC

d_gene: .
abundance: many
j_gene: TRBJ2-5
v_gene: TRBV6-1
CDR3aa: CASSEGRLQETQYF
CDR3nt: TGTGCCAGCAGTGAAGGAAGGCTACAAGAGACCCAGTACTTC

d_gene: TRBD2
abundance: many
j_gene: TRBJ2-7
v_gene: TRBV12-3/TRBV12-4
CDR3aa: CASSLGAGVGSYEQYF
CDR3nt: TGTGCCAGCAGTTTAGGTGCGGGAGTCGGATCCTACGAGCAGTACTTC

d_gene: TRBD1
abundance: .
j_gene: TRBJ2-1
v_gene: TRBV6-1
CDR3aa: CASSHRGRSDNEQFF
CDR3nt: TGTGCCAGCAGTCACAGGGGGCGTTCGGACAATGAGCAGTTCTTC

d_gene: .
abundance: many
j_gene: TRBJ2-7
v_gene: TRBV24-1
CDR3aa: CATSDGPGRGAGDEQYF
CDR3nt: TGTGCCACCAGTGATGGCCCGGGACGGGGGGCGGGGGATGAGCAGTACTTC

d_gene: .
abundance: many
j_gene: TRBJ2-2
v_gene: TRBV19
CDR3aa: CASSIPFGSTNTGELFF
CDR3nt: TGTGCCAGTAGTATTCCCTTTGGCTCCACGAACACCGGGGAGCTGTTTTTT

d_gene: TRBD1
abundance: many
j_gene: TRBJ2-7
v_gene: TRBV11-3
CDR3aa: CASSQVGDRDEQYF
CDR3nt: TGTGCCAGCAGCCAAGTTGGGGACAGGGACGAGCAGTACTTC

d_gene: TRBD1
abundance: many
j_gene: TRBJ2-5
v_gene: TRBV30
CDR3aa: CAWSRDRGQETQYF
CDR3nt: TGTGCCTGGTCCAGGGACAGGGGACAAGAGACCCAGTACTTC

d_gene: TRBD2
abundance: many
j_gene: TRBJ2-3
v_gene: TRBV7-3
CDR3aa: CASSAASGRGGTQYF
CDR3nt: TGTGCCAGCAGCGCAGCTAGCGGGAGGGGAGGTACGCAGTATTTT

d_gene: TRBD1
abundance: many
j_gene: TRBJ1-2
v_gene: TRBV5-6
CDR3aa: CASSLGTGMNYGYTF
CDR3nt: TGTGCCAGCAGCCTAGGGACAGGGATGAACTATGGCTACACCTTC

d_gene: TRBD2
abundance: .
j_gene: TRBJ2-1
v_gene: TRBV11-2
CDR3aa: CASSLTSGEQFF
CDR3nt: TGTGCCAGCAGCCTAACTAGCGGGGAGCAGTTCTTC

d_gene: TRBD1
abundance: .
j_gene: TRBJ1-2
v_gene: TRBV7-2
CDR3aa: CASSLKSGGSGGLGYTF
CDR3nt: TGTGCCAGCAGCTTAAAGTCAGGGGGCTCCGGAGGCTTGGGCTACACCTTC